This T cell receptor (beta chain) was documented in a study of cytomegalovirus exposure and HLA in healthy donors. CDR1 is SGHVS, CDR2 FQNEAQ, per germline. The CDR3 loop spans 15 amino acids. V shed 2 bases and J 2 bases; nucleotides not matched to a gene: 3. The PCR employed 60 Vbeta primers together with 13 Jbeta primers. Sequenced by immunoSEQ multiplex PCR; TCRdb stores in-frame clones only, minus some. Here the sample table reports about 82,000 clones. This chain uses TRBV7-8 with TRBJ2-3, with 8 bases lining up with TRBD2. This receptor was obtained from a woman under 40 in good health and CMV-seronegative. The source material was PBMCs. The CDR3 is CASSLIAGYTDTQYF. The CDR3 DNA is TGTGCCAGCAGCTTAATAGCGGGATACACAGATACGCAGTATTTT.